Listed below are T cell receptor beta chains from one sample, sequenced in a study of glioma-infiltrating T cells. TCRdb re-called the multiplex PCR reads through MiXCR, storing one row per CDR3 protein. The data hold roughly 100,000 distinct CDR3 sequences, with 29% observed a single time. The sequenced sample was glioma tissue, nonneoplastic brain tissue, or PBMCs (not recorded which). Receptors originate from a human donor with low-grade glioma or glioblastoma, undergoing nonglioma brain surgery, or in good health (not recorded which). CDR3s include the opening cysteine and the closing phenylalanine or tryptophan. D genes are given only for firm matches. Part of the rows lack a size; the others show once, few, many or a class for expanded clones.

v_call: TRBV7-7
j_call: TRBJ2-3
d_call: NA
clone_size: few
cdr3_aa: CASSPRLAGANPSTDTQYF
cdr3_nt: TGTGCTAGCAGCCCTCGTCTGGCGGGGGCGAACCCTAGCACAGATACGCAGTATTTT

v_call: TRBV7-3
j_call: TRBJ1-2
d_call: TRBD1
clone_size: few
cdr3_aa: CASSIGQGNYGYTF
cdr3_nt: TGTGCCAGCAGCATCGGACAGGGAAACTATGGCTACACCTTC

v_call: TRBV27
j_call: TRBJ1-2
d_call: NA
clone_size: many
cdr3_aa: CASSTRQNYGYTF
cdr3_nt: TGTGCCAGCAGTACCCGACAAAACTATGGCTACACCTTC

v_call: TRBV20-1
j_call: TRBJ2-7
d_call: TRBD1
clone_size: many
cdr3_aa: CSALSDRGVYEQYF
cdr3_nt: TGCAGTGCCCTATCGGACAGGGGCGTCTACGAGCAGTACTTC

v_call: TRBV25-1
j_call: TRBJ2-7
d_call: NA
clone_size: NA
cdr3_aa: CASSEYAGREQYF
cdr3_nt: TGTGCCAGCAGTGAATATGCGGGGAGAGAGCAGTACTTC

v_call: TRBV29-1
j_call: TRBJ1-2
d_call: NA
clone_size: NA
cdr3_aa: CSVDRGGYGYTF
cdr3_nt: TGCAGCGTTGATAGGGGGGGCTATGGCTACACCTTC

v_call: TRBV18
j_call: TRBJ2-1
d_call: NA
clone_size: NA
cdr3_aa: CASSPPTYNEQFF
cdr3_nt: TGTGCCAGCTCACCACCTACTTACAATGAGCAGTTCTTC

v_call: TRBV7-2
j_call: TRBJ2-4
d_call: TRBD1
clone_size: many
cdr3_aa: CASSSGQGNIQYF
cdr3_nt: TGTGCCAGCAGCTCAGGACAGGGAAACATTCAGTACTTC

v_call: TRBV20-1
j_call: TRBJ1-2
d_call: TRBD1
clone_size: medium-sized
cdr3_aa: CSARTGEGYGYTF
cdr3_nt: TGCAGTGCTAGGACAGGGGAGGGATATGGCTACACCTTC

v_call: TRBV7-2
j_call: TRBJ1-5
d_call: NA
clone_size: NA
cdr3_aa: CSSSSESSNQPQHF
cdr3_nt: TGTTCTAGCAGCTCGGAAAGTAGCAATCAGCCCCAGCATTTT

v_call: TRBV11-2
j_call: TRBJ2-3
d_call: NA
clone_size: many
cdr3_aa: CASPSGDNTHTDTQYF
cdr3_nt: TGTGCCAGCCCCAGCGGGGACAACACACACACAGATACGCAGTATTTT

v_call: TRBV6-1
j_call: TRBJ1-6
d_call: NA
clone_size: many
cdr3_aa: CASSARSLNSPLHF
cdr3_nt: TGTGCCAGCAGTGCCCGATCCCTAAATTCACCCCTCCACTTT

v_call: TRBV5-4
j_call: TRBJ1-1
d_call: TRBD1
clone_size: NA
cdr3_aa: CASSLGDRGHTEAFF
cdr3_nt: TGTGCCAGCAGCTTGGGGGACAGGGGTCACACTGAAGCTTTCTTT

v_call: TRBV4-3
j_call: TRBJ1-1
d_call: NA
clone_size: many
cdr3_aa: CASSQDSRGEGTEAFF
cdr3_nt: TGCGCCAGCAGCCAAGACAGTAGAGGGGAGGGCACTGAAGCTTTCTTT

v_call: TRBV9
j_call: TRBJ1-2
d_call: NA
clone_size: NA
cdr3_aa: CASSPGEGVSNYGYTF
cdr3_nt: TGTGCCAGCAGCCCCGGGGAGGGTGTTTCTAACTATGGCTACACCTTC

v_call: TRBV20-1
j_call: TRBJ1-1
d_call: NA
clone_size: many
cdr3_aa: CSAKKLQGGKTEAFF
cdr3_nt: TGCAGTGCTAAAAAATTACAGGGAGGGAAAACTGAAGCTTTCTTT

v_call: TRBV3-1
j_call: TRBJ2-3
d_call: TRBD2
clone_size: few
cdr3_aa: CASSQDLAGGTDTQYF
cdr3_nt: TGTGCCAGCAGCCAAGATCTAGCGGGGGGCACAGATACGCAGTATTTT

v_call: TRBV2
j_call: TRBJ1-5
d_call: NA
clone_size: NA
cdr3_aa: CASSVSGDSSQPQHF
cdr3_nt: TGTGCCAGCAGTGTATCGGGGGATAGCAGTCAGCCCCAGCATTTT

v_call: TRBV10-3
j_call: TRBJ1-1
d_call: NA
clone_size: NA
cdr3_aa: CAISEGVETEAFF
cdr3_nt: TGTGCCATCAGTGAAGGGGTAGAAACTGAAGCTTTCTTT

v_call: TRBV19
j_call: TRBJ2-3
d_call: TRBD1
clone_size: few
cdr3_aa: CASTADRGGTDTQYF
cdr3_nt: TGTGCCAGTACCGCGGACAGGGGTGGGACAGATACGCAGTATTTT

v_call: TRBV19
j_call: TRBJ1-2
d_call: NA
clone_size: NA
cdr3_aa: CASRDSYGYTF
cdr3_nt: TGTGCCAGTAGGGACAGCTATGGCTACACCTTC

v_call: TRBV20-1
j_call: TRBJ2-5
d_call: NA
clone_size: many
cdr3_aa: CSASGETQYF
cdr3_nt: TGCAGTGCTAGTGGAGAGACCCAGTACTTC

v_call: TRBV2
j_call: TRBJ1-4
d_call: TRBD1
clone_size: many
cdr3_aa: CASSEEGASEKLFF
cdr3_nt: TGTGCCAGCAGTGAAGAGGGGGCTAGTGAAAAACTGTTTTTT